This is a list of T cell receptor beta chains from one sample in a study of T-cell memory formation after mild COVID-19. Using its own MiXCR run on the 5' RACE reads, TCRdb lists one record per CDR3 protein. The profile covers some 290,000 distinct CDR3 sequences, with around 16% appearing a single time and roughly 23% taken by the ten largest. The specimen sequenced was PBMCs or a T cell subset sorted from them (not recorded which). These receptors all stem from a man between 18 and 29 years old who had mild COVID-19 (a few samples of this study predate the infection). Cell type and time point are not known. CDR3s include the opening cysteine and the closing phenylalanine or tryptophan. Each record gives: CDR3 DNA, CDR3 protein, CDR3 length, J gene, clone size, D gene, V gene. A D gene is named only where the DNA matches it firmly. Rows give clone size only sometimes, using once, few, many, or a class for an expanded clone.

cdr3_nt: TGTGCCAGCAGCCATCAAACAGGGGAGAACACTGAAGCTTTCTTT
cdr3_aa: CASSHQTGENTEAFF
cdr3_length: 15
j_call: TRBJ1-1
clone_size: few
d_call: TRBD1
v_call: TRBV4-2

cdr3_nt: TGTGCCAGCAGTTATTCCCCGGGACTGGAAAACATTCAGTACTTC
cdr3_aa: CASSYSPGLENIQYF
cdr3_length: 15
j_call: TRBJ2-4
clone_size: -
d_call: -
v_call: TRBV6-5

cdr3_nt: TGTGCCAGCAGCGTAGATTCCCGGGACGCGGTCACGCAGTATTTT
cdr3_aa: CASSVDSRDAVTQYF
cdr3_length: 15
j_call: TRBJ2-3
clone_size: -
d_call: -
v_call: TRBV9

cdr3_nt: TGTGCCAGCAGCTCAGTAGAGATCGGACTGCCCTCCTACAATGAGCAGTTCTTC
cdr3_aa: CASSSVEIGLPSYNEQFF
cdr3_length: 18
j_call: TRBJ2-1
clone_size: once
d_call: -
v_call: TRBV5-4

cdr3_nt: TGTGCCAGCAGCTTATCGGATGAAAAACTGTTTTTT
cdr3_aa: CASSLSDEKLFF
cdr3_length: 12
j_call: TRBJ1-4
clone_size: few
d_call: -
v_call: TRBV7-6

cdr3_nt: TGCGCCAGCAGCACCCCAACAGGGTCCGGAGGGACCCAGTACTTC
cdr3_aa: CASSTPTGSGGTQYF
cdr3_length: 15
j_call: TRBJ2-5
clone_size: few
d_call: -
v_call: TRBV5-1

cdr3_nt: TGTGCCAGCAGTTACGTGGCTGCGGGTTACAATGAGCAGTTCTTC
cdr3_aa: CASSYVAAGYNEQFF
cdr3_length: 15
j_call: TRBJ2-1
clone_size: -
d_call: -
v_call: TRBV6-2/TRBV6-3

cdr3_nt: TGTGCCAGCAGCCGGGGGGGCACTGAAGCTTTCTTT
cdr3_aa: CASSRGGTEAFF
cdr3_length: 12
j_call: TRBJ1-1
clone_size: many
d_call: -
v_call: TRBV7-8

cdr3_nt: TGTGCCAGCGACCCCGACAATGAGCAGTTCTTC
cdr3_aa: CASDPDNEQFF
cdr3_length: 11
j_call: TRBJ2-1
clone_size: -
d_call: -
v_call: TRBV2

cdr3_nt: TGTGCCAGCAGGGCGGCAGGAGACAGGGGAGGGCGTCAGCCCCAGCATTTT
cdr3_aa: CASRAAGDRGGRQPQHF
cdr3_length: 17
j_call: TRBJ1-5
clone_size: few
d_call: TRBD1
v_call: TRBV2

cdr3_nt: TGCAGTGCTGAGACAGGGGATGGTTTTTCACCCCTCCACTTT
cdr3_aa: CSAETGDGFSPLHF
cdr3_length: 14
j_call: TRBJ1-6
clone_size: few
d_call: TRBD1
v_call: TRBV20-1

cdr3_nt: TGTGCCAGCAGCTTGGTTGGGACAGACACCGGGGAGCTGTTTTTT
cdr3_aa: CASSLVGTDTGELFF
cdr3_length: 15
j_call: TRBJ2-2
clone_size: few
d_call: TRBD1
v_call: TRBV5-4

cdr3_nt: TGTGCCAGCAGTTACTCGGGAGTTTGGTTCTTC
cdr3_aa: CASSYSGVWFF
cdr3_length: 11
j_call: TRBJ2-7
clone_size: -
d_call: -
v_call: TRBV6-5

cdr3_nt: TGTGCCAGCAGCTTGAGAGGGGGTAGCAATCAGCCCCAGCATTTT
cdr3_aa: CASSLRGGSNQPQHF
cdr3_length: 15
j_call: TRBJ1-5
clone_size: few
d_call: -
v_call: TRBV7-2

cdr3_nt: TGTGCCAGCAGCGTAGTCGCGGACTCCTACAATGAGCAGTTCTTC
cdr3_aa: CASSVVADSYNEQFF
cdr3_length: 15
j_call: TRBJ2-1
clone_size: -
d_call: -
v_call: TRBV9

cdr3_nt: TGTGCCAGCTCACCACAGATGACAGGGAAGGGTGAAAAACTGTTTTTT
cdr3_aa: CASSPQMTGKGEKLFF
cdr3_length: 16
j_call: TRBJ1-4
clone_size: -
d_call: TRBD1
v_call: TRBV18

cdr3_nt: TGTGCCAGTAGTACGAGGGACAGGGTCCGGGAAAATCAGCCCCAGCATTTT
cdr3_aa: CASSTRDRVRENQPQHF
cdr3_length: 17
j_call: TRBJ1-5
clone_size: -
d_call: TRBD1
v_call: TRBV19

cdr3_nt: TGTGCCAGCAGCCAAGAGATCACAGGGAGACTAAATGGCTACACCTTC
cdr3_aa: CASSQEITGRLNGYTF
cdr3_length: 16
j_call: TRBJ1-2
clone_size: once
d_call: -
v_call: TRBV4-2

cdr3_nt: TGTGCCAGCAGGGGCTTCAAGGGGAACACCGGGGAGCTGTTTTTT
cdr3_aa: CASRGFKGNTGELFF
cdr3_length: 15
j_call: TRBJ2-2
clone_size: few
d_call: -
v_call: TRBV2

cdr3_nt: TGCGCCAGCAGCCGGGGCCCGGGCCTTGGCACTGAAGCTTTCTTT
cdr3_aa: CASSRGPGLGTEAFF
cdr3_length: 15
j_call: TRBJ1-1
clone_size: few
d_call: -
v_call: TRBV5-1

cdr3_nt: TGTGCCAGCAGCTCAGACGGCCCTGGCTACACCTTC
cdr3_aa: CASSSDGPGYTF
cdr3_length: 12
j_call: TRBJ1-2
clone_size: -
d_call: -
v_call: TRBV7-9

cdr3_nt: TGTGCCATCAGTGAATCCTACAGGGGGAGGTTTCTACGAGAGCAGTACTTC
cdr3_aa: CAISESYRGRFLREQYF
cdr3_length: 17
j_call: TRBJ2-7
clone_size: -
d_call: TRBD1
v_call: TRBV10-3

cdr3_nt: TGTGCCAGCAGCGTAGTGGCGGGGGTTTCCTACAATGAGCAGTTCTTC
cdr3_aa: CASSVVAGVSYNEQFF
cdr3_length: 16
j_call: TRBJ2-1
clone_size: few
d_call: TRBD2
v_call: TRBV9

cdr3_nt: TGTGCCACCAGTGATCCCCGGACAGGCGGGGAGACCCAGTACTTC
cdr3_aa: CATSDPRTGGETQYF
cdr3_length: 15
j_call: TRBJ2-5
clone_size: -
d_call: TRBD1
v_call: TRBV24-1

cdr3_nt: TGTGCCAGTAGTATAGATACGGCGAGGAGGGCTTTCTTT
cdr3_aa: CASSIDTARRAFF
cdr3_length: 13
j_call: TRBJ1-1
clone_size: few
d_call: -
v_call: TRBV19

cdr3_nt: TGTGCCAGCAGTCGCGGACCCGGTTGGAAATACTTC
cdr3_aa: CASSRGPGWKYF
cdr3_length: 12
j_call: TRBJ2-7
clone_size: once
d_call: -
v_call: TRBV12-3/TRBV12-4

cdr3_nt: TGCGCCAGCAGCTTTGGGCCGCTAGCGGGGATGAGCTCCTACGAGCAGTACTTC
cdr3_aa: CASSFGPLAGMSSYEQYF
cdr3_length: 18
j_call: TRBJ2-7
clone_size: -
d_call: TRBD2
v_call: TRBV5-1

cdr3_nt: TGTGCCAGCAGCCTAGGGGTCTGGGGAGAGACCCAGTACTTC
cdr3_aa: CASSLGVWGETQYF
cdr3_length: 14
j_call: TRBJ2-5
clone_size: -
d_call: -
v_call: TRBV5-6

cdr3_nt: TGTGCCAGCAGCTTTTACACAGATACGCAGTATTTT
cdr3_aa: CASSFYTDTQYF
cdr3_length: 12
j_call: TRBJ2-3
clone_size: many
d_call: -
v_call: TRBV12-3/TRBV12-4

cdr3_nt: TGTGCCACCAGTGACTCCGGGACAGGGGGCCCATACAATGAGCAGTTCTTC
cdr3_aa: CATSDSGTGGPYNEQFF
cdr3_length: 17
j_call: TRBJ2-1
clone_size: -
d_call: TRBD1
v_call: TRBV24-1

cdr3_nt: TGTGCCAGCAGCGTAGCTTCCGCATCTCGAGATGGCTACACCTTC
cdr3_aa: CASSVASASRDGYTF
cdr3_length: 15
j_call: TRBJ1-2
clone_size: -
d_call: -
v_call: TRBV9

cdr3_nt: TGTGCCAGCAGTTTATGGCGGGGGGGCACAGATACGCAGTATTTT
cdr3_aa: CASSLWRGGTDTQYF
cdr3_length: 15
j_call: TRBJ2-3
clone_size: -
d_call: TRBD2
v_call: TRBV12-3/TRBV12-4

cdr3_nt: TGCGCCAGCAGCTCCACACCAAACTATGGCTACACCTTC
cdr3_aa: CASSSTPNYGYTF
cdr3_length: 13
j_call: TRBJ1-2
clone_size: few
d_call: -
v_call: TRBV5-1

cdr3_nt: TGCAGTGCGACCACCGGGGGCACCGGGAAGACCCAGTACTTC
cdr3_aa: CSATTGGTGKTQYF
cdr3_length: 14
j_call: TRBJ2-5
clone_size: few
d_call: -
v_call: TRBV20-1

cdr3_nt: TGTGCCAGCAGTGTGGGGCCCGCAAGCAATCAGCCCCAGCATTTT
cdr3_aa: CASSVGPASNQPQHF
cdr3_length: 15
j_call: TRBJ1-5
clone_size: many
d_call: -
v_call: TRBV2

cdr3_nt: TGTGCCAGCAGCTGGGCCCGGGACCGCCGGAATACGCAGTATTTT
cdr3_aa: CASSWARDRRNTQYF
cdr3_length: 15
j_call: TRBJ2-3
clone_size: -
d_call: -
v_call: TRBV7-2

cdr3_nt: TGTGCCAGCAGTGGTCGACTAGCGGGGGCAACAGATACGCAGTATTTT
cdr3_aa: CASSGRLAGATDTQYF
cdr3_length: 16
j_call: TRBJ2-3
clone_size: many
d_call: TRBD2
v_call: TRBV6-5

cdr3_nt: TGTGCCAGCTTCAGATGGGGGGATGAGCAGTTCTTC
cdr3_aa: CASFRWGDEQFF
cdr3_length: 12
j_call: TRBJ2-1
clone_size: -
d_call: -
v_call: TRBV7-9

cdr3_nt: TGCGCCAGCAGCCAAGATTCGGGGACCCAGTACTTC
cdr3_aa: CASSQDSGTQYF
cdr3_length: 12
j_call: TRBJ2-5
clone_size: few
d_call: -
v_call: TRBV4-3

cdr3_nt: TGCAGTGCTTCAGACCAAACCGGGGAGCTGTTTTTT
cdr3_aa: CSASDQTGELFF
cdr3_length: 12
j_call: TRBJ2-2
clone_size: few
d_call: -
v_call: TRBV20-1

cdr3_nt: TGTGCCAGTTGGGACAGGAGTGCCGGGGAGACCCAGTACTTC
cdr3_aa: CASWDRSAGETQYF
cdr3_length: 14
j_call: TRBJ2-5
clone_size: -
d_call: TRBD1
v_call: TRBV6-5

cdr3_nt: TGCAGCGTTGAACGGGGGCGGAACACTGAAGCTTTCTTT
cdr3_aa: CSVERGRNTEAFF
cdr3_length: 13
j_call: TRBJ1-1
clone_size: many
d_call: -
v_call: TRBV29-1

cdr3_nt: TGTGCCAGCAGCCCCTCCGGGACAGGGGGCGGATACTACAATGAGCAGTTCTTC
cdr3_aa: CASSPSGTGGGYYNEQFF
cdr3_length: 18
j_call: TRBJ2-1
clone_size: -
d_call: TRBD1
v_call: TRBV9

cdr3_nt: TGTGCCAGCAGTGACGCGACAGGGGCCGCCTTTGGCTACACCTTC
cdr3_aa: CASSDATGAAFGYTF
cdr3_length: 15
j_call: TRBJ1-2
clone_size: few
d_call: TRBD1
v_call: TRBV6-5

cdr3_nt: TGCGCCACCCACCCCGGGGACGTCACTGAAGCTTTCTTT
cdr3_aa: CATHPGDVTEAFF
cdr3_length: 13
j_call: TRBJ1-1
clone_size: many
d_call: -
v_call: TRBV5-1

cdr3_nt: TGTGCCAGCAGTTCTTCAGCGTCTAGCACTGAAGCTTTCTTT
cdr3_aa: CASSSSASSTEAFF
cdr3_length: 14
j_call: TRBJ1-1
clone_size: -
d_call: -
v_call: TRBV6-5

cdr3_nt: TGTGCCAGTAGCCTCGGGACATCCTCCCGCACCATATATTTT
cdr3_aa: CASSLGTSSRTIYF
cdr3_length: 14
j_call: TRBJ1-3
clone_size: -
d_call: -
v_call: TRBV19

cdr3_nt: TGCAGCGTCTCCGGACGGATAGGGAACACTGAAGCTTTCTTT
cdr3_aa: CSVSGRIGNTEAFF
cdr3_length: 14
j_call: TRBJ1-1
clone_size: few
d_call: -
v_call: TRBV29-1

cdr3_nt: TGTGCCAGCAGCCCCTTCGGGGAGCTGAACACCGGGGAGCTGTTTTTT
cdr3_aa: CASSPFGELNTGELFF
cdr3_length: 16
j_call: TRBJ2-2
clone_size: many
d_call: -
v_call: TRBV7-3

cdr3_nt: TGCAGTGCCATCTCTGGGGCCAACGTCCTGACTTTC
cdr3_aa: CSAISGANVLTF
cdr3_length: 12
j_call: TRBJ2-6
clone_size: few
d_call: -
v_call: TRBV20-1

cdr3_nt: TGTGCCAGCAGTTCATCTGACAGGGGGCGCGAAAAACTGTTTTTT
cdr3_aa: CASSSSDRGREKLFF
cdr3_length: 15
j_call: TRBJ1-4
clone_size: few
d_call: TRBD1
v_call: TRBV6-6

cdr3_nt: TGCGCCAGCAGGATCGACGGTGAAGCTTTCTTT
cdr3_aa: CASRIDGEAFF
cdr3_length: 11
j_call: TRBJ1-1
clone_size: -
d_call: -
v_call: TRBV5-1

cdr3_nt: TGTGCCAGAGAACACAGGGTTCCGGAAGCTTTCTTT
cdr3_aa: CAREHRVPEAFF
cdr3_length: 12
j_call: TRBJ1-1
clone_size: -
d_call: -
v_call: TRBV19